This TCR beta chain was found in a study of blood T cell repertoires in COVID-19. For the study at large: T cells, B-cell-depleted T cells, or PBMCs supplied cDNA or gDNA.

The protocol was immunoSEQ multiplex PCR, while the TCRdb copy is restricted to in-frame clones and leaves out a portion. The table has roughly 290,000 clones, around 85% seen once; the top ten hold 0.87%. The sample consisted of peripheral blood. This clonotype was obtained from a human donor with COVID-19, enrolled during active disease. The donor label of this sample is uncertain.

DNA of the CDR3: TGTGCCAGCAGTTACAGCTCACGGGGGACTGAAGCTTTCTTT. Translation: CASSYSSRGTEAFF. The rearrangement links TRBV6-6 to TRBJ1-1, with D perhaps TRBD1 (5 bases). V shed 2 bases and J shed 5 bases, with 12 bases lying between them. From germline, CDR1 is MNHNY and CDR2 SVGAGI (reference sequence). CDR3 length: 14 amino acids.